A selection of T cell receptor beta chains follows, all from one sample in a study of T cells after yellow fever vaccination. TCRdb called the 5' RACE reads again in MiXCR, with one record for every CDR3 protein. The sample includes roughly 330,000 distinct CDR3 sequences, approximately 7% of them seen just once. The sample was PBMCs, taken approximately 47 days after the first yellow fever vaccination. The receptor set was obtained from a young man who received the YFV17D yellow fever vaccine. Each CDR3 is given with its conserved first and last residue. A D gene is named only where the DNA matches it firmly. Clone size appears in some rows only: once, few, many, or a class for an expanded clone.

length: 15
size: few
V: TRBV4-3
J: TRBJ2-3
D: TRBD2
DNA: TGCGCCAGCAGCCAAGTAGCGGGGAGCACAGATACGCAGTATTTT
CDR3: CASSQVAGSTDTQYF

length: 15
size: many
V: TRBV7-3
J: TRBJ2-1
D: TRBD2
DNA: TGTGCCAGCAGCTTTAGCGGGGGGGCCTACAATGAGCAGTTCTTC
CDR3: CASSFSGGAYNEQFF

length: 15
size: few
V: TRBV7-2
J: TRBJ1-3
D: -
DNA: TGTGCCAGCAGCTTAGCTGGGGTAGCAGGAAACACCATATATTTT
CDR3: CASSLAGVAGNTIYF

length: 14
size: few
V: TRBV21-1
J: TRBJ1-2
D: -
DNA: TGTGCCAGCAGCAAAGACGGGGTTTCCTATGGCTACACCTTC
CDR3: CASSKDGVSYGYTF

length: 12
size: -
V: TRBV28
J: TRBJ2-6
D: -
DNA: TGTGCCGCCCACTCTGGGGCCAACGTCCTGACTTTC
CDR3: CAAHSGANVLTF

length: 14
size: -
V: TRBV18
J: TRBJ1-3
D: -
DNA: TGTGCCAGCTCAAACGCGGGTTCTGGAAACACCATATATTTT
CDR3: CASSNAGSGNTIYF

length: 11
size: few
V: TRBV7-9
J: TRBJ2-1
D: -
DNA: TGTGCCAGCAGCAGGGGACAAGAGCAGTTCTTC
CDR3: CASSRGQEQFF

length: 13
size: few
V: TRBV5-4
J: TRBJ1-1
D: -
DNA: TGTGCCAGCAGCAGGACGGTAGAGTCTGAAGCTTTCTTT
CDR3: CASSRTVESEAFF

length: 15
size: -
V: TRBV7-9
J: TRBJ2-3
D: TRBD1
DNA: TGTGCCAGCAGCTTATTCGGGACAGGGGCAGATACGCAGTATTTT
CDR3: CASSLFGTGADTQYF

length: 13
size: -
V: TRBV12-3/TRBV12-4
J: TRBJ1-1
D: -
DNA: TGTGCCAGCTCTACACAAAAATTCACTGAAGCTTTCTTT
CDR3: CASSTQKFTEAFF

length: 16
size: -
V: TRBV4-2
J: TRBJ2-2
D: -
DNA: TGTGCCAGCAGCCAAGCATCGGGGCGGAACACCGGGGAGCTGTTTTTT
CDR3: CASSQASGRNTGELFF

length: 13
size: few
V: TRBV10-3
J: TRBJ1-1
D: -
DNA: TGTGCCATCAGTTCGACAGGCCACCCTGAAGCTTTCTTT
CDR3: CAISSTGHPEAFF

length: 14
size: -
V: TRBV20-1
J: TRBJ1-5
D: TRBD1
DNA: TGCAGTGCTAGAGATCTGACAGGGCGACAGCCCCAGCATTTT
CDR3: CSARDLTGRQPQHF

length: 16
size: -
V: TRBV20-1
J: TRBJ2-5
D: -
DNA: TGCAGTGCTAGAGATTTCACAGGGAGCGGGCAAGAGACCCAGTACTTC
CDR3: CSARDFTGSGQETQYF

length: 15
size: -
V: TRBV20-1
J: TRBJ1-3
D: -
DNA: TGCAGTGCTAGAATTAGGGGCATCTCTGGAAACACCATATATTTT
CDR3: CSARIRGISGNTIYF

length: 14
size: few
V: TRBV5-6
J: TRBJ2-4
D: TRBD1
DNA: TGTGCCAGCAGCCAGACAGGGCTGGAAAACATTCAGTACTTC
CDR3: CASSQTGLENIQYF

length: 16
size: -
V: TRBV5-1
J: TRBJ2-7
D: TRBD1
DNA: TGCGCCAGCAGCTCCGCCGGACAGGTTTTTGCCTACGAGCAGTACTTC
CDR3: CASSSAGQVFAYEQYF

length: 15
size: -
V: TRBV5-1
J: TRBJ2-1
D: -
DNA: TGCGCCAGCAGCTTGTGGGTAGGGGGGTACAATGAGCAGTTCTTC
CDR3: CASSLWVGGYNEQFF

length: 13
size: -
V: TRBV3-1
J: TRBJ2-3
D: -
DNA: TGTGCCAGCAGCCGCCGGGCCCCAGATACGCAGTATTTT
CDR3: CASSRRAPDTQYF

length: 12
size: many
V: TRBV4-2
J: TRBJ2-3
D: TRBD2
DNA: TGTGCCAGCAGTCGTAGCGGGGGGACGCAGTATTTT
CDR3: CASSRSGGTQYF

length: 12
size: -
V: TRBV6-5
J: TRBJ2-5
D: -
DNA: TGTGCCAGCAGGCACAGCCAAGAGACCCAGTACTTC
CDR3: CASRHSQETQYF

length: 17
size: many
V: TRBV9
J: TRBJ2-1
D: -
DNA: TGTGCCAGCAGCGTAGGCGGAGGGGTGGACTCCTACAATGAGCAGTTCTTC
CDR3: CASSVGGGVDSYNEQFF

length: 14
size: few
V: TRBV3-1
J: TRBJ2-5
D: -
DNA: TGTGCCAGCAGCCAAGATAGGGGGGTAGAGACCCAGTACTTC
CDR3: CASSQDRGVETQYF

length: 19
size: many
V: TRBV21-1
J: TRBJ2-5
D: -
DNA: TGTGCCAGCAGCAAAGGAAAAGGGCCCCGGGACAGGTACCAAGAGACCCAGTACTTC
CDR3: CASSKGKGPRDRYQETQYF

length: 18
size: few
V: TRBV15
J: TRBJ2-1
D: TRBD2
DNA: TGTGCCACCAGCAGAGGGGTGGGGATTGGACTAGCTTACAATGAGCAGTTCTTC
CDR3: CATSRGVGIGLAYNEQFF

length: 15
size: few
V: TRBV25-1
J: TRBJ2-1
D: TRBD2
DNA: TGTGCCAGCAGTGTTTTGGGACGGGGGGGTAATGAGCAGTTCTTC
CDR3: CASSVLGRGGNEQFF

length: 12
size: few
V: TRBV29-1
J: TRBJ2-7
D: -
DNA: TGCAGCGTTGTGTCGGCCGGCTACGAGCAGTACTTC
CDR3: CSVVSAGYEQYF

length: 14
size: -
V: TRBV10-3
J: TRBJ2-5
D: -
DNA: TGTGCCATCAGTGAGTCGCTGGGGCAAGAGACCCAGTACTTC
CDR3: CAISESLGQETQYF

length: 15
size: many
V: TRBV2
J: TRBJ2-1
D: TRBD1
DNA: TGTGCCAGCAGAAGGGACAGGGGCTCCTACAATGAGCAGTTCTTC
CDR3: CASRRDRGSYNEQFF

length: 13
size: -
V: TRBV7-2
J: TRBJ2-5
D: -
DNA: TGTGCCAGCGCCCCGATCGGGGTAGATACCCAGTACTTC
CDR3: CASAPIGVDTQYF

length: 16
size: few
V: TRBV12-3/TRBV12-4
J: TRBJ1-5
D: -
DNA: TGTGCCAGCAGTCCCCTAGTCACGGGGCCCAATCAGCCCCAGCATTTT
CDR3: CASSPLVTGPNQPQHF

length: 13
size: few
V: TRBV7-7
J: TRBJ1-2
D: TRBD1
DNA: TGTGCCAGCGGGGACAGGGGGGACTATGGCTACACCTTC
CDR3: CASGDRGDYGYTF

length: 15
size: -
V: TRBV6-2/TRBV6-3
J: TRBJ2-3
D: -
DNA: TGTGCCAGCAGGTCAGACAGGGCGGGAACAGATACGCAGTATTTT
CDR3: CASRSDRAGTDTQYF

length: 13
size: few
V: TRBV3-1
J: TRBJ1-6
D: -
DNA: TGTGCCAGCAGCCAAGATAGATATTCACCCCTCCACTTT
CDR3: CASSQDRYSPLHF

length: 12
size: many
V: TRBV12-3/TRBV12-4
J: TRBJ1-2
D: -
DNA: TGTGCCAGCAGTCTCAGCAACTATGGCTACACCTTC
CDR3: CASSLSNYGYTF

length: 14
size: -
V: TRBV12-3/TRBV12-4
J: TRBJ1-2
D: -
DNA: TGTGCCAGCAGTTTCAGGGGTTACAACTATGGCTACACCTTC
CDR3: CASSFRGYNYGYTF

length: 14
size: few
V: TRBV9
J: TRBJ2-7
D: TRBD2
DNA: TGTGCCAGCAGCGTAGCCGCGGGGGGCTACGAGCAGTACTTC
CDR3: CASSVAAGGYEQYF

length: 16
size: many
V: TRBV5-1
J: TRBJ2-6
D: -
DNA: TGCGCCAGCAGCTTGGGACCCCTCTCTGGGGCCAACGTCCTGACTTTC
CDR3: CASSLGPLSGANVLTF

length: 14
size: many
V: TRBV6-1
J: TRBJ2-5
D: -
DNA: TGTGCCAGCAGTCTCTCCGTAGGGTCAGAGACCCAGTACTTC
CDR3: CASSLSVGSETQYF

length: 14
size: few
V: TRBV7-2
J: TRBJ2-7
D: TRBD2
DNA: TGTGCCAGCAGCTTATGGGGCGGGGGTAGGGAGCAGTACTTC
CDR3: CASSLWGGGREQYF

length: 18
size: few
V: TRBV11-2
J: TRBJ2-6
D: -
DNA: TGTGCCAGCAGCCCCTTTAAGGGCGCGGATTATGGGGCCAACGTCCTGACTTTC
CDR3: CASSPFKGADYGANVLTF

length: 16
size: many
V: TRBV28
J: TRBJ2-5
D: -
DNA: TGTGCCAGCAGTCCCCACAGTGGTGGGGACCAAGAGACCCAGTACTTC
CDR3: CASSPHSGGDQETQYF

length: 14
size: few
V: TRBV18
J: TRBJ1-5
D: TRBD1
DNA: TGTGCCAGCTCACCGACAGGGACCAATCAGCCCCAGCATTTT
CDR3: CASSPTGTNQPQHF

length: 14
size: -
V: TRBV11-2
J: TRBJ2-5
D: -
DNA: TGTGCCAGCAGCTTAGAGGAGGTTCGCGGGACCCAGTACTTC
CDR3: CASSLEEVRGTQYF

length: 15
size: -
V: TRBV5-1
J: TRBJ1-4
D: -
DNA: TGCGCCAGCAGCTTGGCAGGGATGACTAATGAAAAACTGTTTTTT
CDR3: CASSLAGMTNEKLFF

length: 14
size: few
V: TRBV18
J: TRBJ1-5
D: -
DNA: TGTGCCAGCTCACCAGGGCAAGGTGCCAGGCCCCAGCATTTT
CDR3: CASSPGQGARPQHF

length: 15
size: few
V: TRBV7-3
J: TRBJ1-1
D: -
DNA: TGTGCCAGCAGCTCCACCCCGGGGGGAAGCACTGAAGCTTTCTTT
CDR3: CASSSTPGGSTEAFF

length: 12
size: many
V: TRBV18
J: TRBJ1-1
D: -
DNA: TGTGCCAGCTCACCCGGTGACACTGAAGCTTTCTTT
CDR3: CASSPGDTEAFF

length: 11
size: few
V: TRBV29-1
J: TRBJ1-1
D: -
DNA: TGCAGCGCCTTATTGACAACTGAAGCTTTCTTT
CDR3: CSALLTTEAFF

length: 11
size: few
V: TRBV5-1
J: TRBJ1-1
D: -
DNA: TGCGCCAGCAGCTCTCACACTGAAGCTTTCTTT
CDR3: CASSSHTEAFF

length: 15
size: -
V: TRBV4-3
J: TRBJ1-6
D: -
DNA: TGCGCCAGCAGCAAAGCCCGGACAGCTTATTCACCCCTCCACTTT
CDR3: CASSKARTAYSPLHF

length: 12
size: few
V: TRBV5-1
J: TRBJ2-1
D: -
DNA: TGCGCCAGCAGTATAAGCTTCGGTGAGCAGTTCTTC
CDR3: CASSISFGEQFF

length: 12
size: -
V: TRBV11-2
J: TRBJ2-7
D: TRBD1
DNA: TGTGCCACCGGGACAGGAACTACGAAGCAGTACTTC
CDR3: CATGTGTTKQYF

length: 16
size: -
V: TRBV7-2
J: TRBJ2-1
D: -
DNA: TGTGCCAGCAGCTCATCCCTCGGGGGTACCTACAATGAGCAGTTCTTC
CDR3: CASSSSLGGTYNEQFF

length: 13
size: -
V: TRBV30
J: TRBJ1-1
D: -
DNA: TGTGCCTGGAGTGGGCGGAGAAGGACTGAAGCTTTCTTT
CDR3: CAWSGRRRTEAFF

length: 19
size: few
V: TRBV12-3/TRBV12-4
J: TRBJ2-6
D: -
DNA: TGTGCCAGCAGCTTATACCGGGGCTTCTCTGAGTCTGGGGCCAACGTCCTGACTTTC
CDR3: CASSLYRGFSESGANVLTF